The next 7 T cell receptor beta chains were all read from a single sample in a study of CD8+ T cells in alopecia areata. The sample's treatment: oral pan-JAK inhibitor, 5-10 mg twice daily. Sequencing templates came from extracted RNA that was reverse transcribed into cDNA. Generated by immunoSEQ multiplex PCR, the TCRdb table keeps only in-frame clones and is missing some. The data hold about 110,000 clones, with roughly three fifths observed a single time. Sequences were derived from CD4+ T cells sorted from blood, sampled at week 24, from a patient treated with tofacitinib. Receptors were obtained from a human donor with alopecia areata.

This clone was seen a handful of times. This chain joins TRBV6-5 and TRBJ2-7; 9 positions agree with TRBD1. V lost 0 bases to trimming and J lost 9 bases; unmatched junction nucleotides: 9. In germline, CDR1 is MNHEY, CDR2 SVGAGI. The CDR3 is 15 residues long. CDR3 in amino acids: CASSYSTGQGYVQYF. CDR3 bases: TGTGCCAGCAGTTACTCGACGGGACAGGGTTATGTGCAGTACTTC.

This clone was seen only a few times. The rearrangement joins TRBV7-9 to TRBJ2-5, with TRBD2 identical over 16 bases. With 6 bases clipped from V and 5 bases from J, the junction kept 12 bases outside the gene matches. The CDR3 sequence is 18 residues long. The germline V gene has CDR1 SEHNR and CDR2 FQNEAQ (reference sequence). The CDR3 coding sequence is TGTGCCAGCAGTACCGGGACTAGCGGGGGGGGCCGCTGGGAGACCCAGTACTTC. This encodes CASSTGTSGGGRWETQYF.

The CDR3 reads CASSPWTDNQPQHF. The DNA of the CDR3 is TGCGCCAGCAGCCCCTGGACGGATAATCAGCCCCAGCATTTT. The J gene is TRBJ1-5, the V gene TRBV4-1; no clear D. Per germline, CDR1 MGHRA and CDR2 YSYEKL. V lost 4 bases to trimming and J lost 4 bases, with 11 bases between them. This CDR3 contains 14 residues.

The table lists this clone with a count of one. The J gene is TRBJ2-2, the V gene TRBV2; D is uncertain. In germline, CDR1 is SNHLY, CDR2 FYNNEI. The CDR3 contains 13 residues. V was clipped by 7 bases and J by 1 base, with 7 bases between them. The CDR3 nucleotides read TGTGCCAGCAAGATCGAGAACACCGGGGAGCTGTTTTTT. Translated, it gives CASKIENTGELFF.

The V call is TRBV29-1, the J call TRBJ2-2; D remains ambiguous. Germline V CDR1 and CDR2: SQVTM, ANQGSEA. V shed 6 bases and J shed 3 bases, with 5 bases lying between them. The CDR3 spans 11 residues. The CDR3 region is CSVDYTGELFF. The CDR3 nucleotides read TGCAGCGTCGATTACACCGGGGAGCTGTTTTTT.

The chain couples TRBV11-2 to TRBJ2-1; D ambiguous. Germline V gene lookup returns CDR1 SGHAT and CDR2 FQNNGV. V was cut by 0 bases and J by 2 bases, with 8 bases left in between. The CDR3 length is 15 residues. The CDR3 loop reads CASSLDFQPYNEQFF. Written as DNA, the CDR3 is TGTGCCAGCAGCTTAGACTTCCAGCCCTACAATGAGCAGTTCTTC.

This clone was picked up a small number of times. V gene TRBV10-3 combines with J gene TRBJ1-4; 7 bases are shared with TRBD1. The J segment lost 8 bases and the V segment lost 3 bases, leaving 6 bases of the junction unmatched. This CDR3 comprises 14 residues. Germline V CDR1 and CDR2: ENHRY, SYGVKD. The CDR3 DNA reads as TGTGCCATCAGTGATAGAGGGGGCGAAGAAAAACTGTTTTTT. Its protein is CAISDRGGEEKLFF.